This passage covers 16 T cell receptor delta chains from one sample sequenced in a study of delta chains in infants with herpesvirus infections. Gamma-chain- and delta-chain-specific primers converted PBMC RNA into TCR cDNA. TCRdb reapplied CATT to the RT-PCR reads. The sample records fewer than 300 delta-chain clones, about 17% being singletons. The source was peripheral blood, collected at time point 1 of longitudinal follow-up. All receptors come from a human donor who was a Ugandan infant, either HIV-exposed or HIV-unexposed (not recorded which).

Points on this clone: A far larger clone differs by one base, so this is likely a read error. J is TRDJ3 and V is TRDV2; D might be TRDD3 (6 bases). The J gene is not listed in TCRdb, so it was assigned here from a DNA match to germline. The CDR3 loop spans 19 amino acids. The V and J ends lost 0 bases and 0 bases respectively, with 14 bases between them. CDR1 GEAIGNYY and CDR2 EKD come from the germline V gene. CDR3 sequence: CACDTCGIFRSWDTRQMFF. The CDR3 DNA reads TGTGCCTGTGACACCTGTGGGATATTCCGCTCCTGGGACACCCGACAGATGTTTTTC.

As for this clone: A far larger clone is a single base away, which makes a read error likely. The rearrangement joins TRAV29/DV5 to TRDJ1; D remains unclear. The CDR3 is 18 residues long. Germline V gene data show CDR1 as NSMFDY and CDR2 as ISSIKDK. CDR3 loop: CAAITSQASRIYTNKLIF. The CDR3, as DNA: TGTGCAGCAATCACCTCACAAGCTAGCCGAATATACACCAATAAACTCATCTTT.

This clone has only a few counts. This likely traces to a read error, being one base from a far larger clone. The chain employs TRAV29/DV5 and TRDJ1; D unresolved. V shed 1 base and J shed 0 bases, with 22 bases lying between them. CDR3 length: 18 amino acids. Germline V lookup: CDR1 NSMFDY, CDR2 ISSIKDK. CDR3 DNA: TGTGCAGCAAGCACCTCACAAGCTAGCCGAATATACACCGATAAACTCATCTTT. This encodes CAASTSQASRIYTDKLIF.

This clone was found a few times. This is likely an artifact of a read error, given a far larger clone one base away. The CDR3 sequence is CALGKLRILGGDTDKLIF. For the CDR3, the DNA is TGTGCTCTTGGGAAACTACGGATCCTGGGGGGCGACACCGATAAACTCATCTTT. This chain uses TRDV1 with TRDJ1, with 7 bases lining up with TRDD3. The CDR3 totals 18 residues. Germline-derived CDR1 and CDR2 are TSWWSYY and QGS.

This clone has only a few counts. This probably arose from a read error, given a far larger clone one base away. The gene calls are TRDV1 and TRDJ1, with D perhaps TRDD3 (5 bases). The CDR3 has 20 residues. The germline V and J ends were trimmed by 5 bases and 0 bases, with 28 bases remaining between them. Germline V gene sequence: CDR1 TSWWSYY, CDR2 QGS. In DNA form, the CDR3 reads TGTGCTCTTGGGAAACCAGCAGTTTCCCGTGTTTGGGGTTACACCGATAAACTCATCTTT. This gives the protein CALGKPAVSRVWGYTDKLIF.

This clone is categorized as large. The CDR3 reads CAARAPAYTDKLIF. The DNA for the CDR3 is TGTGCGGCGCGGGCCCCCGCTTACACCGATAAACTCATCTTT. The chain has TRDV3 and TRDJ1; no definite D call. Germline assignment: CDR1 TVYSNPD and CDR2 GDNSRS (reference sequence). This CDR3 is built from 14 residues.

This clone appeared a few times. Given a far larger clone just one base away, this is likely a sequencing read error. The chain links TRDV2 to TRDJ1, with 12 bases fitting TRDD3. Here the J gene came from matching the DNA to germline, since TCRdb omits it. The J segment lost 3 bases and the V segment lost 3 bases, leaving 28 bases of the junction unmatched. The CDR3 has 23 residues. Looked up from germline, CDR1 is GEAIGNYY and CDR2 is EKD. The CDR3: CACDPPSSPHVLGDTLPADKLIF. The CDR3 DNA is TGTGCCTGTGACCCGCCTTCCTCCCCTCACGTACTGGGGGATACCCTTCCAGCCGATAAACTCATCTTT.

In its sample, this clone is large. The rearrangement links TRDV2 to TRDJ1; perhaps TRDD3 as D (5 bases). Germline values: CDR1 GEAIGNYY, CDR2 EKD. The V end was cut by 2 bases, the J end by 5 bases, with 20 bases between. CDR3 size: 16 residues. CDR3 sequence (DNA): TGTGCCTGTGACAGAGGGGAAGGTAACTCCCAGGATAAACTCATCTTT. It encodes CACDRGEGNSQDKLIF.

Comments on this clone: A read error is the likely source, as a far larger clone sits one nucleotide away. This chain connects TRDV2 to TRDJ3; 10 bases agree with TRDD3. CDR1 and CDR2 (germline): GEAIGNYY, EKD. CDR3 length: 22 amino acids. The DNA for the CDR3 is TGTGCCTGTGACACCGCAGGAGGGGGATACGCTCCTAGCTCCTGGGACGCCCGACAGATGTTTTTC. Amino acids: CACDTAGGGYAPSSWDARQMFF.

Details on this clone: A read error is likely here: a far larger clone is one base away. The V and J genes are TRAV38-2/DV8 and TRDJ3, with 7 bases aligning to TRDD3. Trimming removed 9 bases from V and 0 bases from J; junction bases left unmatched: 18. The CDR3 is 20 amino acids. The germline V gene has CDR1 TSESDYY and CDR2 QEAYKQQN. The chain's CDR3 is CAWDTTLGIRGSWDTRQMFF. The CDR3 DNA is TGTGCTTGGGACACAACACTGGGGATAAGAGGCTCCTGGGACACCCGACAGATGTTTTTC.

This clone has just a few counts. A far larger clone is one base from this, pointing to a likely read error. The chain employs TRDV1 and TRDJ1; no definite D call. The length of the CDR3 is 15 residues. The V end was cut by 4 bases, the J end by 2 bases, with 14 bases between. Per the germline V gene, CDR1 is TSWWSYY and CDR2 is QGS. Written as DNA, the CDR3 is TGTGCTCTTGGGGCCACGGTCTTTCGGACCGATAAACTCATCTTT. Translated: CALGATVFRTDKLIF.

To note about this clone: A far larger clone lies a single base away; this is likely a read error. CDR3 sequence reads: CALGEYGSECIDWGIRSNSNKLIF. The CDR3, as DNA: TGTGCTCTTGGGGAATATGGAAGCGAGTGTATAGACTGGGGGATACGGAGTAATTCCAATAAACTCATCTTT. The chain combines TRDV1 with TRDJ1; 13 positions match TRDD3. The J gene, missing from TCRdb, was assigned here through DNA to germline matching. Trimming removed 2 bases from V and 6 bases from J; junction bases left unmatched: 30. The CDR3 is 24 amino acids. Per germline, CDR1 TSWWSYY and CDR2 QGS.

On this clone itself: A read error likely explains this, since a far larger clone differs by one base. V is TRDV2 and J is TRDJ1; the match to TRDD3 covers 12 bases. TCRdb lists no J gene, so it was determined here by aligning the DNA to germline. Germline CDR1 and CDR2: GEAIGNYY and EKD. Trimming at V came to 3 bases and at J to 2 bases, leaving 27 bases not matched to a gene. The CDR3 consists of 23 residues. The CDR3 nucleotides are TGTGCCTGTGACCCGCCTTCCTACCCTCACGTACTGGGGGATACCCTTCCAACCGATAAACTCATCTTT. It specifies CACDPPSYPHVLGDTLPTDKLIF.

In its sample, this clone ranks as large. The CDR3 is CAYRMRRYLPTNFRGADKLIF. Written as DNA, the CDR3 is TGTGCTTATAGGATGAGACGCTACCTTCCTACGAATTTTAGGGGGGCCGATAAACTCATCTTT. The chain uses TRAV38-2/DV8 and TRDJ1, with TRDD2 matching over 9 bases. The CDR3 spans 21 residues. In germline, CDR1 is TSESDYY, CDR2 QEAYKQQN. J lost 3 bases, V lost 3 bases, and 24 bases had no gene match.

This clone is hyperexpanded (1% or more). V is TRDV1 and J is TRDJ1, with 13 bases matching TRDD3. With 2 bases clipped from V and 3 bases from J, the junction kept 27 bases outside the gene matches. Germline V gene lookup returns CDR1 TSWWSYY and CDR2 QGS. CDR3 length: 24 amino acids. The CDR3 bases are TGTGCTCTTGGGGAATATGGAAGCGAGTGTATAGACTGGGGGATACGGAGTAATTCCGATAAACTCATCTTT. This translates into CALGEYGSECIDWGIRSNSDKLIF.

Within the sample, this clone is hyperexpanded. Other DNA sequences in this sample translate to the same CDR3. The genes are TRAV38-2/DV8 and TRDJ3, with TRDD3 identical over 7 bases. This CDR3 has 20 residues. CDR1 is TSESDYY and CDR2 is QEAYKQQN in the germline V gene. The J segment lost 0 bases and the V segment lost 9 bases, leaving 18 bases of the junction unmatched. The CDR3 nucleotides are TGTGCTTGGGACATAACACTGGGGATAAGAGGCTCCTGGGACACCCGACAGATGTTTTTC. This sequence encodes CAWDITLGIRGSWDTRQMFF.